The rows below give T cell receptor beta chains drawn from one sample of a study of beta chain features in type 1 diabetes. Profiled with immunoSEQ multiplex PCR; TCRdb holds only in-frame clones, not every one. In the table there are roughly 730,000 clones, around 15% of which are singletons. The sequencing sample was made of naive CD4+ T cells from blood. All receptors come from a young man with type 1 diabetes. CDR3s include the opening cysteine and the closing phenylalanine or tryptophan. The D gene is left open where the match is weak. Clone size, where shown, is once, few, many, or a class for clones that have expanded.

j_call v_call clone_size d_call cdr3_aa cdr3_nt
TRBJ2-1 TRBV9 NA NA CASSVDRSEQFF TGTGCCAGCAGCGTAGATAGGAGTGAGCAGTTCTTC
TRBJ2-2 TRBV2 NA TRBD2 CASSDRLAGDLGELFF TGTGCCAGCAGTGATCGACTAGCGGGGGACCTCGGGGAGCTGTTTTTT
TRBJ2-5 TRBV29-1 NA TRBD1 CSEAGQGETQYF TGCAGCGAGGCGGGACAGGGCGAGACCCAGTACTTC
TRBJ1-5 TRBV15 NA TRBD1 CATSWDRSWPQHF TGTGCCACCAGCTGGGACAGAAGTTGGCCCCAGCATTTT
TRBJ2-7 TRBV30 NA NA CAWSVTADEQYF TGTGCCTGGAGTGTGACAGCCGACGAGCAGTACTTC
TRBJ2-3 TRBV30 NA NA CAWSGGSDTQYF TGTGCCTGGAGTGGTGGATCCGATACGCAGTATTTT
TRBJ1-2 TRBV4-1 NA TRBD1 CASSPGRGTGKYYTF TGCGCCAGCAGCCCAGGTCGCGGGACAGGGAAATACTACACCTTC
TRBJ1-4 TRBV18 NA NA CASSPREDEKLFF TGTGCCAGCTCACCACGGGAAGATGAAAAACTGTTTTTT
TRBJ2-7 TRBV7-9 few TRBD1 CASSLGTGGLDYEQYF TGTGCCAGCAGCTTAGGAACAGGGGGGCTGGACTACGAGCAGTACTTC
TRBJ2-3 TRBV15 few NA CATSSRDSRTDTQYF TGTGCCACCAGCAGCAGGGATTCCCGCACAGATACGCAGTATTTT
TRBJ1-2 TRBV5-1 few NA CASSFSPDGGYTF TGCGCCAGCAGCTTCAGCCCGGACGGTGGCTACACCTTC
TRBJ1-1 TRBV9 few TRBD1 CASSLRTGKAFF TGTGCCAGCAGCCTCCGGACAGGGAAAGCTTTCTTT
TRBJ2-4 TRBV28 NA NA CASNPGWGAKNIQYF TGTGCCAGCAACCCGGGATGGGGGGCCAAAAACATTCAGTACTTC
TRBJ2-7 TRBV4-2 few TRBD2 CASSPGLAGGQAYEQYF TGTGCCAGCAGCCCTGGACTAGCGGGGGGCCAAGCCTACGAGCAGTACTTC
TRBJ2-7 TRBV6-5 NA NA CASSYSWARDYEQYF TGTGCCAGCAGTTACTCGTGGGCCAGAGACTACGAGCAGTACTTC
TRBJ1-4 TRBV7-8 NA NA CASSLKMEFSDEKLFF TGTGCCAGCAGCTTAAAAATGGAATTCTCGGATGAAAAACTGTTTTTT
TRBJ1-1 TRBV6-6 NA TRBD1 CASSSHSGTADTEAFF TGTGCCAGCAGTTCCCATTCCGGGACAGCTGACACTGAAGCTTTCTTT
TRBJ1-3 TRBV10-3 few NA CATGRADTSGNTIYF TGTGCCACCGGCCGTGCGGACACCTCTGGAAACACCATATATTTT
TRBJ2-3 TRBV6-6 few NA CASSGRRVDTQYF TGTGCCAGCAGTGGTCGGCGGGTAGATACGCAGTATTTT
TRBJ1-5 TRBV28 few NA CASTSPWGPNQPQHF TGTGCCAGCACCTCCCCTTGGGGGCCGAATCAGCCCCAGCATTTT
TRBJ1-2 TRBV25-1 few TRBD1 CASSESGGYGYTF TGTGCCAGCAGTGAGTCAGGGGGCTATGGCTACACCTTC
TRBJ2-7 TRBV5-6 NA NA CASSINQGGSSYEQYF TGTGCCAGCAGCATAAACCAGGGTGGGAGCTCCTACGAGCAGTACTTC
TRBJ2-7 TRBV30 NA NA CAWSLGYSYEQYF TGTGCCTGGAGTCTAGGCTACTCCTACGAGCAGTACTTC
TRBJ1-4 TRBV4-1 few NA CASSQGSAGSNEKLFF TGCGCCAGCAGCCAAGGGTCGGCAGGGTCTAATGAAAAACTGTTTTTT
TRBJ1-1 TRBV29-1 few NA CSVLEVNTEAFF TGCAGCGTCCTCGAGGTGAACACTGAAGCTTTCTTT
TRBJ1-5 TRBV19 few NA CASSLEDGSNQPQHF TGTGCCAGTAGCCTTGAGGACGGTAGCAATCAGCCCCAGCATTTT
TRBJ1-6 TRBV30 NA TRBD1 CAWTGTGGKNSPLHF TGTGCCTGGACGGGGACAGGGGGCAAAAATTCACCCCTCCACTTT
TRBJ1-6 TRBV18 NA NA CASSTIEGSFSPLHF TGTGCCAGCTCAACCATCGAGGGGAGTTTTTCACCCCTCCACTTT
TRBJ2-1 TRBV5-1 NA NA CASSLEHNEQFF TGCGCCAGCAGCTTGGAGCACAATGAGCAGTTCTTC
TRBJ1-2 TRBV28 few NA CASSLANYGYTF TGTGCCAGCAGTTTAGCTAACTATGGCTACACCTTC
TRBJ1-2 TRBV25-1 NA NA CASSESVTRGGYTF TGTGCCAGCAGTGAATCTGTGACTAGAGGTGGCTACACCTTC
TRBJ2-5 TRBV14 NA NA CASSPPGSDQRTQYF TGTGCCAGCAGCCCACCGGGGTCCGACCAGAGGACCCAGTACTTC
TRBJ2-7 TRBV5-1 few NA CASSLRDIRSSYEQYF TGCGCCAGCAGCCTCCGGGACATCAGGAGCTCCTACGAGCAGTACTTC
TRBJ1-5 TRBV4-2 few TRBD1 CASSQGGQTDSNQPQHF TGTGCCAGCAGCCAAGGGGGACAGACCGATAGCAATCAGCCCCAGCATTTT
TRBJ2-3 TRBV6-6 NA NA CASSYREMEDTQYF TGTGCCAGCAGTTACAGGGAGATGGAAGATACGCAGTATTTT
TRBJ1-2 TRBV20-1 NA NA CSASSYGYTF TGCAGTGCTTCCTCATATGGCTACACCTTC
TRBJ2-7 TRBV6-1 NA NA CASSKTRADSYEQYF TGTGCCAGCAGCAAAACCCGGGCTGACTCCTACGAGCAGTACTTC
TRBJ1-6 TRBV30 few NA CASGRLNSPLHF TGTGCCTCAGGACGGCTTAATTCACCCCTCCACTTT
TRBJ1-5 TRBV7-2 few NA CASSLVGALDQPQHF TGTGCCAGCAGCTTAGTGGGGGCCTTAGATCAGCCCCAGCATTTT
TRBJ1-1 TRBV6-4 few NA CASSDSNKRNTEAFF TGTGCCAGCAGTGACTCGAACAAAAGGAACACTGAAGCTTTCTTT
TRBJ1-2 TRBV10-3 few TRBD1 CAISETGTGNHGYTF TGTGCCATCAGTGAAACCGGGACAGGGAATCATGGCTACACCTTC
TRBJ2-3 TRBV10-3 few NA CAIRGTDTQYF TGTGCCATCAGAGGGACGGATACGCAGTATTTT
TRBJ2-2 TRBV15 few NA CATSPQRAANTGELFF TGTGCCACCAGCCCTCAACGGGCAGCGAACACCGGGGAGCTGTTTTTT
TRBJ2-7 TRBV10-3 NA NA CAIKYSLPPYEQYF TGTGCCATCAAATACTCGTTACCACCCTACGAGCAGTACTTC
TRBJ2-7 TRBV2 few TRBD1 CASITPPTGTRSYEQYF TGTGCCAGCATCACCCCCCCGACAGGGACAAGGTCCTACGAGCAGTACTTC
TRBJ2-6 TRBV7-2 NA TRBD1 CASSSFPGQGNVGANVLTF TGTGCCAGCAGCTCTTTCCCCGGACAGGGTAACGTTGGGGCCAACGTCCTGACTTTC
TRBJ2-1 TRBV19 NA NA CAVGARGDSYNEQFF TGTGCCGTAGGGGCGAGGGGTGATTCTTACAATGAGCAGTTCTTC
TRBJ2-2 TRBV6-1 NA NA CASSEMAANTGELFF TGTGCCAGCAGTGAAATGGCAGCGAACACCGGGGAGCTGTTTTTT
TRBJ2-7 TRBV28 few NA CASSLRYEQYF TGTGCCAGCAGCCTACGGTACGAGCAGTACTTC
TRBJ1-2 TRBV6-5 few NA CASSFGGSGYTF TGTGCCAGCAGTTTCGGAGGATCAGGCTACACCTTC
TRBJ1-5 TRBV12-5 few NA CASGVPYQPQHF TGTGCTAGTGGGGTCCCGTATCAGCCCCAGCATTTT
TRBJ2-1 TRBV4-1 NA NA CASSHMGLDEQFF TGCGCCAGCAGTCATATGGGTCTTGATGAGCAGTTCTTC
TRBJ1-2 TRBV27 NA TRBD1 CASSPWTGGNYGYTF TGTGCCAGCAGTCCATGGACAGGCGGTAACTATGGCTACACCTTC